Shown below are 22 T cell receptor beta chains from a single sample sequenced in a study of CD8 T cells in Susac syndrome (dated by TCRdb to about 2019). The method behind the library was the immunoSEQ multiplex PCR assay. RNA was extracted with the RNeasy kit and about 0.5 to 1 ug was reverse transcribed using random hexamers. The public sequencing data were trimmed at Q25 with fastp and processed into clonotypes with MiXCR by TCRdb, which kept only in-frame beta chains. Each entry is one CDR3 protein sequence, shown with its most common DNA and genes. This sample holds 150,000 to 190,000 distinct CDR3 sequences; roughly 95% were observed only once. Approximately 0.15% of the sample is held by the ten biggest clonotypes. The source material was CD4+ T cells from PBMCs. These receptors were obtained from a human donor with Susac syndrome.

For the CDR3, the DNA is TGTGCCAGCAGCCTCCACCTAGGCCTTCCCGACACTGAAGCTTTCTTT. Translating it yields CASSLHLGLPDTEAFF. This sequence joins TRBV7-9 and TRBJ1-1, with D uncertain. Trimming shortened V by 5 bases and J by 3 bases, and 19 bases separated the two germline ends. The CDR3 totals 16 residues. Germline V gene lookup returns CDR1 SEHNR and CDR2 FQNEAQ (reference sequence).

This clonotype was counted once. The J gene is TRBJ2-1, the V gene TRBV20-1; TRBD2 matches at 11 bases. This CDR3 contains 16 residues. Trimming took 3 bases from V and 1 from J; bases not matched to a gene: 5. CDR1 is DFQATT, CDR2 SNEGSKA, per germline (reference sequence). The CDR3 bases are TGCAGTGCTAGCCCCCTAGCGGGGGGTTCCTACAATGAGCAGTTCTTC. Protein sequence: CSASPLAGGSYNEQFF.

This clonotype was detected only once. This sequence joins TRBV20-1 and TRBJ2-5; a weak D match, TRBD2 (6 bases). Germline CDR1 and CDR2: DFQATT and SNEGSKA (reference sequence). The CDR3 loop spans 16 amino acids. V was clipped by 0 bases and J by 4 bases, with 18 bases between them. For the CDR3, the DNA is TGCAGTGCTAGAGATTTAGGGCGGGGAAGGCGAGAGACCCAGTACTTC. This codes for CSARDLGRGRRETQYF.

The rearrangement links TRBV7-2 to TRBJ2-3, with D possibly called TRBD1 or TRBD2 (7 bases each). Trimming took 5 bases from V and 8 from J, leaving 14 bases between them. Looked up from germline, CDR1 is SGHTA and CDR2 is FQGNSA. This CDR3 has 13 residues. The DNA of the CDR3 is TGTGCCAGCAGCCCCGGGGAGGGGGCTACGCAGTATTTT. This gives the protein CASSPGEGATQYF.

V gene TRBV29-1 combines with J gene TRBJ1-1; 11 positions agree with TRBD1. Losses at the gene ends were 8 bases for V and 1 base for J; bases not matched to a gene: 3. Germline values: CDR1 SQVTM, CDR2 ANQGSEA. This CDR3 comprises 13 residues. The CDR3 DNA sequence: TGCAGCACTGGGACAGGGGGGAACACTGAAGCTTTCTTT. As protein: CSTGTGGNTEAFF.

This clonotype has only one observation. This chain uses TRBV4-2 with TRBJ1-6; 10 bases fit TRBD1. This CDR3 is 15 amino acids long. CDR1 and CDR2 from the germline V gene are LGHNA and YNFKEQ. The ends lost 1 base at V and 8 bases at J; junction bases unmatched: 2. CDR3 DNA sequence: TGTGCCAGCAGCCAAGGACAGGGGGCCGATTCACCCCTCCACTTT. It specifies CASSQGQGADSPLHF.

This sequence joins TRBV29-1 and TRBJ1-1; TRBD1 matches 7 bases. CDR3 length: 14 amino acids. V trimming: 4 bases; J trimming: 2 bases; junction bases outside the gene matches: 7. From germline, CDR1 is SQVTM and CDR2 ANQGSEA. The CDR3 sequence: CSVVGQSYNTEAFF. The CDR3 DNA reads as TGCAGCGTTGTGGGACAGTCCTATAACACTGAAGCTTTCTTT.

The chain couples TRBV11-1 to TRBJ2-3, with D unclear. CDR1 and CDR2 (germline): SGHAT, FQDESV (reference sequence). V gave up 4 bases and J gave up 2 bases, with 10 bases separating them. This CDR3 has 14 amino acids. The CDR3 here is CASSSGSYTDTQYF. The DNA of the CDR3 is TGTGCCAGCAGCTCCGGGTCCTACACAGATACGCAGTATTTT.

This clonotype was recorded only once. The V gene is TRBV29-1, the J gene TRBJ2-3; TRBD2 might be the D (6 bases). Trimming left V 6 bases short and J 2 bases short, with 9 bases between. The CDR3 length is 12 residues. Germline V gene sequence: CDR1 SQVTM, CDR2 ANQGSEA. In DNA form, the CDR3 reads TGCAGCGTCGGGGGATACACAGATACGCAGTATTTT. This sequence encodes CSVGGYTDTQYF.

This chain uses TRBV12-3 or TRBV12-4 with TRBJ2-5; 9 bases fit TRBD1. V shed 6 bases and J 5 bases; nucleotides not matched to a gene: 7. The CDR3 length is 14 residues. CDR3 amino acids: CASSRTGGAETQYF. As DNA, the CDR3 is TGTGCCAGCAGCCGAACAGGGGGCGCGGAGACCCAGTACTTC.

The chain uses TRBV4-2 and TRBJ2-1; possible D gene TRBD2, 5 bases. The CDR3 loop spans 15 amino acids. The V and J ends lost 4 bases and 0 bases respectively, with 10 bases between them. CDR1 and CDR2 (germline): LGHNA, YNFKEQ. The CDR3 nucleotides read TGTGCCAGCAGCCGTGAGCGGACCTCCTACAATGAGCAGTTCTTC. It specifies CASSRERTSYNEQFF.

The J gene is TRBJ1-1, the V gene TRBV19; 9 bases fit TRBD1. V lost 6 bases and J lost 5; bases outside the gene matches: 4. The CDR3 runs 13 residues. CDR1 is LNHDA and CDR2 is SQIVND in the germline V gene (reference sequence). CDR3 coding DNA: TGTGCCAGTAGGGGACAGGGAACAACTGAAGCTTTCTTT. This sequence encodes CASRGQGTTEAFF.

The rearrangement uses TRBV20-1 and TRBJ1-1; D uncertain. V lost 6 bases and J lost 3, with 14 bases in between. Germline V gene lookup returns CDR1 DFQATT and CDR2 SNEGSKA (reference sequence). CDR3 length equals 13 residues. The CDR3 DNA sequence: TGCAGTGCACCACAGTCTGATCACACTGAAGCTTTCTTT. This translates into CSAPQSDHTEAFF.

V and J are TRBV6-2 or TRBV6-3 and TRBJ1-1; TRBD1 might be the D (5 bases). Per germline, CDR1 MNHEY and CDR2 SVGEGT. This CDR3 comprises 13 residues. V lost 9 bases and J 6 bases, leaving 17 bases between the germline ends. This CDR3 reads CASTYRTEAEAFF. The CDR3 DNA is TGTGCCAGTACTTACAGGACTGAGGCTGAAGCTTTCTTT.

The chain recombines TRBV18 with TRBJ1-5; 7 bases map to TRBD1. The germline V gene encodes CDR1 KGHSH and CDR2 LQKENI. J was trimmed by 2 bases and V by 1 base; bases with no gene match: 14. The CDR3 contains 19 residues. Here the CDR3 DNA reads TGTGCCAGCTCACCACTTCCGTACTCGGTTGACAGGGGCAATCAGCCCCAGCATTTT. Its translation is CASSPLPYSVDRGNQPQHF.

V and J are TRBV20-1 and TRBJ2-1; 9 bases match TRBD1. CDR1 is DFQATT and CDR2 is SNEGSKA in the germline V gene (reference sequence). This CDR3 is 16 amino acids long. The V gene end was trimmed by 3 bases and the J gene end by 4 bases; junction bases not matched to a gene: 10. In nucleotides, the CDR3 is TGCAGTGCTAGGGAGGATGGGACAGGGAATTACAATGAGCAGTTCTTC. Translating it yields CSAREDGTGNYNEQFF.

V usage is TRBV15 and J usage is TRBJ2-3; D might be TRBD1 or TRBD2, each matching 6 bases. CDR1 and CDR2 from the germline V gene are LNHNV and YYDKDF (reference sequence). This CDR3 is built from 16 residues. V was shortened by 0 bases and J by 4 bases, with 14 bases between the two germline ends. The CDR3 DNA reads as TGTGCCACCAGCAGAGATCTTGGGGGGCCGTCAGATACGCAGTATTTT. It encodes CATSRDLGGPSDTQYF.

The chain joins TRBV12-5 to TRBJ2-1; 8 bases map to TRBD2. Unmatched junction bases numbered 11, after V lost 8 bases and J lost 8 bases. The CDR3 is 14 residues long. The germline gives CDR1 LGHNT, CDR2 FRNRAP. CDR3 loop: CASIGLATWDEQFF. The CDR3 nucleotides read TGTGCTAGTATCGGACTAGCCACCTGGGATGAGCAGTTCTTC.

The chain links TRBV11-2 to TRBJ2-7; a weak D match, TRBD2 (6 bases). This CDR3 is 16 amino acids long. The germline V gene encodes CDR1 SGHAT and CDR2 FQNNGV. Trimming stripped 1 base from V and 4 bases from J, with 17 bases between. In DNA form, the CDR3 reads TGTGCCAGCAGCTTAGGCCCCTTTGGCGGGGCGTACGAGCAGTACTTC. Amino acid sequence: CASSLGPFGGAYEQYF.

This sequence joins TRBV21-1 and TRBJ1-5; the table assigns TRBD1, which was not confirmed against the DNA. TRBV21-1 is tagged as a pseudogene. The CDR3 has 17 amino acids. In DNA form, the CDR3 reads TGTGCCAGCAGCAAAGATTCTGGGGGGCGCAGGAATCAGCCCCAGCATTTT. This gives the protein CASSKDSGGRRNQPQHF.

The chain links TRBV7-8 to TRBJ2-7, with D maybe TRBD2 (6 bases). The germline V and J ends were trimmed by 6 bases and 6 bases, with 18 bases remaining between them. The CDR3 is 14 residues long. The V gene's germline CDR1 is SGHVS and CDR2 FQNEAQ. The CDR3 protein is CASSIREVKGEQYF. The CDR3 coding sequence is TGTGCCAGCAGTATTAGGGAGGTTAAGGGCGAGCAGTACTTC.

CDR3 in DNA: TGTGCCAGCAGTGAGTCTCAGGGGTTAGAAGCTTTCTTT. Translating it yields CASSESQGLEAFF. This chain uses TRBV6-4 with TRBJ1-1; D is possibly TRBD1 (6 bases). There are 13 residues in the CDR3. V dropped 3 bases and J dropped 8 bases, with 13 bases sitting between them. Germline V lookup: CDR1 MRHNA, CDR2 SNTAGT.